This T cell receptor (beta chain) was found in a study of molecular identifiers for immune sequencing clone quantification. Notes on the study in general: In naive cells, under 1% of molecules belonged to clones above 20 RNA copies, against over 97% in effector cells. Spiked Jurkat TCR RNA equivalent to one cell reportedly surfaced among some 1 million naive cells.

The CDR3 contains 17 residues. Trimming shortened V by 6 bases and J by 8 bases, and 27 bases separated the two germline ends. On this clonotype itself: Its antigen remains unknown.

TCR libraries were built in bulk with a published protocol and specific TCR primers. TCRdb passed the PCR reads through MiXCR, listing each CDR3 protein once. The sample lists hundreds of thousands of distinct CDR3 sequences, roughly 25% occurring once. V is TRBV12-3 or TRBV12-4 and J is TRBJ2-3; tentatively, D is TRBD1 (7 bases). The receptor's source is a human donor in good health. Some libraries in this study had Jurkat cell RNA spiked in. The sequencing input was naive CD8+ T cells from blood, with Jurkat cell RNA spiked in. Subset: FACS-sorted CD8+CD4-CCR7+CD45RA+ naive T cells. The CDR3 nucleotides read TGTGCCAGCAGCCTCTCAGGGGGAGGCGAGGGTACATTTACGCAGTATTTT. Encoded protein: CASSLSGGGEGTFTQYF.